This T cell receptor beta chain was captured by sequencing in a study of OX40 agonist ivuxolimab in advanced cancers. The repertoire was sequenced with immunoSEQ multiplex PCR; TCRdb's copy has only in-frame clones and lacks some. The table shows about 70,000 clones, with roughly 92% occurring only once. About this clone itself: Its matching antigen is unknown.

The CDR3 spans 18 residues. General study findings and limits: Partial responders dosed at 0.1-3.0 mg/kg displayed clonal expansion ranking among the lowest. Among T cells, CD8+ cells averaged more expanded clones than CD4+ cells.

This TCR was sampled from an adult with an advanced solid tumor such as melanoma, head and neck, liver or kidney cancer. The sample was CD4+ or CD8+ T cells sorted from blood, taken in a trial of the OX40 agonist ivuxolimab. The chain recombines TRBV21-1 with TRBJ1-6; the table's TRBD1 call for D was not verified on the DNA. TRBV21-1 is labeled a pseudogene. CDR3 sequence reads: CASSKMTGQGSYNSPLHF. The CDR3 region has the DNA TGTGCCAGCAGCAAAATGACGGGACAGGGATCCTATAATTCACCCCTCCACTTT.